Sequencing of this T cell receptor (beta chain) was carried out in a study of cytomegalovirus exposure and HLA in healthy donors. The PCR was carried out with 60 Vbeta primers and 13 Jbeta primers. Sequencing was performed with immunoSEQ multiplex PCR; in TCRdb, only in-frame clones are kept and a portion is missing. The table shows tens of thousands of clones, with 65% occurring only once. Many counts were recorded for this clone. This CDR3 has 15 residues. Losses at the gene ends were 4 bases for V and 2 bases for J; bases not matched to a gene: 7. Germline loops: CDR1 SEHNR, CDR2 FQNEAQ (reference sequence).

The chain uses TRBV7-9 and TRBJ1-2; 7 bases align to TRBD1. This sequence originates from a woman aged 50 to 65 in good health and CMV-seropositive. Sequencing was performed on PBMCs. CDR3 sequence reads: CASSYPGQENYGYTF. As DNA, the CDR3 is TGTGCCAGCAGCTACCCCGGACAGGAGAACTATGGCTACACCTTC.